The entry below describes one T cell receptor beta chain. The target antigen is unknown. The CDR3 runs 11 residues. From germline, CDR1 is MNHNS and CDR2 SASEGT. The germline V and J ends were trimmed by 8 bases and 5 bases, with 10 bases remaining between them. The sample belongs to a study of CD8 T cells in ankylosing spondylitis. Study conclusions and caveats: Ankylosing spondylitis blood seemed to carry a telltale TCR beta motif made of several highly homologous variants.

TCRdb re-called the 5' RACE reads through MiXCR, storing one row per CDR3 protein. Here the sample spans roughly 440,000 distinct CDR3 sequences, 15% to 20% being singletons. This clonotype was sampled from a male donor with ankylosing spondylitis. V usage is TRBV6-1 and J usage is TRBJ2-7; weak D call: TRBD2 (7 bases). Source material: blood, either unsorted or a sorted T cell fraction (not recorded which). CDR3 in amino acids: CASGGGHEQYF. In DNA, the CDR3 is TGTGCCAGCGGCGGGGGCCACGAGCAGTACTTC.